This T cell receptor beta chain was sequenced for a study of human thymus T cells. Findings and caveats of the study: V and J gene usage appeared biased in thymic and blood repertoires.

Trimming removed 4 bases from V and 0 bases from J, with 14 bases in between. From germline, CDR1 is SQVTM and CDR2 ANQGSEA. CDR3 length: 15 residues. Assay used: immunoSEQ multiplex PCR; TCRdb lists only in-frame clones, some missing. The sample holds tens of thousands of clones, 95% seen once. Comments on this clone: What it binds is unknown.

Corrective cardiac surgery supplied the resected thymus tissue. The genes are TRBV29-1 and TRBJ2-3; D gene ambiguous. The sequenced sample consisted of thymus tissue. The clonotype was recovered from a girl less than two years old with a congenital heart defect but otherwise immunologically healthy. CDR3 protein: CSVAGQESSTDTQYF. CDR3 coding DNA: TGCAGCGTTGCGGGCCAGGAGTCTAGCACAGATACGCAGTATTTT.